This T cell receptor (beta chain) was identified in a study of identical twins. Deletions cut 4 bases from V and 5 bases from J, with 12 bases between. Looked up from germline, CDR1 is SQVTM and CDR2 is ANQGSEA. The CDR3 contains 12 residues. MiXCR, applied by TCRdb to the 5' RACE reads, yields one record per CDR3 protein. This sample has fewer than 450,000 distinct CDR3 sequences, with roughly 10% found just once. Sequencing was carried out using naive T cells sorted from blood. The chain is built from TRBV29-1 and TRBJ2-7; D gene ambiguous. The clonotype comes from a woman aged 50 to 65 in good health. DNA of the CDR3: TGCAGCGTTGCGTCGCTGGCCGACGAGCAGTACTTC. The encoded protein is CSVASLADEQYF.